These 27 T cell receptor beta chains share one sample of origin, sequenced in a study of cytotoxic CD8 clonotypes in ibrutinib-treated CLL. Sequencing was performed with immunoSEQ multiplex PCR; in TCRdb, only in-frame clones are kept and a portion is missing. The sample holds around 140,000 clones, 75% to 80% seen once. The material sequenced was PBMCs, taken after 24 months of ibrutinib treatment. These receptors were obtained from a human donor with chronic lymphocytic leukemia.

This clone showed up just once. The CDR3 loop is CASSLGRVEEQYF. The CDR3 bases are TGTGCCAGCAGTTTGGGCAGGGTTGAGGAGCAGTACTTC. The chain joins TRBV27 to TRBJ2-7; D might be TRBD1 (5 bases). Between the trimmed V and J ends, which lost 3 bases and 7 bases, there was a span of 13 bases. CDR1 is MNHEY, CDR2 SMNVEV, per germline (reference sequence). The CDR3 has 13 amino acids.

The chain employs TRBV29-1 and TRBJ2-3; 10 bases line up with TRBD2. Per germline, CDR1 SQVTM and CDR2 ANQGSEA. This CDR3 contains 13 residues. V lost 7 bases and J lost 4; bases outside the gene matches: 5. CDR3 region: CSGKRGGADTQYF. The CDR3 DNA is TGCAGCGGGAAGCGGGGGGGCGCAGATACGCAGTATTTT.

V gene TRBV11-3 combines with J gene TRBJ2-2; D is unresolved. The CDR3 is 12 residues long. Trimming took off 3 bases at V and 6 bases at J, with 5 bases between the two ends. Germline CDR1 and CDR2: SGHNT and YENEEA. CDR3 sequence (DNA): TGTGCCAGCAGCTTCGGTGCCGGGGAGCTGTTTTTT. Translation: CASSFGAGELFF. Looking up the rest from reference TRBV11-3 and TRBJ2-2 gives the full variable domain: EAGVVQSPRYKIIEKKQPVAFWCNPISGHNTLYWYLQNLGQGPELLIRYENEEAVDDSQLPKDRFSAERLKGVDSTLKIQPAELGDSAVYLCASSFGAGELFFGEGSRLTVL.

This clone was picked up one time. The chain uses TRBV7-9 and TRBJ2-2; D is ambiguous. This CDR3 comprises 17 residues. V lost 2 bases, J lost 0 bases, and 13 bases lay in between. Germline V gives CDR1 SEHNR, CDR2 FQNEAQ (reference sequence). The CDR3 here is CASSLSLVQPNTGELFF. CDR3 nucleotides: TGTGCCAGCAGCTTAAGTTTGGTACAGCCGAACACCGGGGAGCTGTTTTTT.

The V call is TRBV2, the J call TRBJ2-1, with D tentatively TRBD2 (6 bases). There are 12 residues in the CDR3. Germline CDR1 SNHLY, CDR2 FYNNEI. V was trimmed by 6 bases and J by 6 bases, leaving 9 bases between them. CDR3 nucleotides: TGTGCCAGCAGGGGTAGCGGCAATGAGCAGTTCTTC. Translated: CASRGSGNEQFF. Filled out from reference TRBV2 and TRBJ2-1, the complete variable domain reads EPEVTQTPSHQVTQMGQEVILRCVPISNHLYFYWYRQILGQKVEFLVSFYNNEISEKSEIFDDQFSVERPDGSNFTLKIRSTKLEDSAMYFCASRGSGNEQFFGPGTRLTVL.

The V call is TRBV18, the J call TRBJ2-4; 7 bases are shared with TRBD1. CDR3 length equals 17 residues. Trimming at V came to 3 bases and at J to 3 bases, leaving 11 bases not matched to a gene. Germline V gives CDR1 KGHSH, CDR2 LQKENI. The CDR3 sequence is CASSPTGTGAGKNIQYF. In nucleotides, the CDR3 is TGTGCCAGCTCACCGACGGGAACAGGGGCTGGCAAAAACATTCAGTACTTC.

The V call is TRBV5-4, the J call TRBJ2-5, with TRBD1 matching 7 bases. Trimming at V came to 0 bases and at J to 3 bases, leaving 5 bases not matched to a gene. The CDR3 contains 15 residues. CDR1 is SGHNT and CDR2 is YYREEE in the germline V gene (reference sequence). CDR3 nucleotides: TGTGCCAGCAGCTTGGGGGGGACAGACAAAGAGACCCAGTACTTC. Translated: CASSLGGTDKETQYF.

Here the CDR3 DNA reads TGTGCCAGCTCACCCGGGCAGGGGCAAGGGCCCCTCCACTTT. Translation: CASSPGQGQGPLHF. The rearrangement links TRBV18 to TRBJ1-6; TRBD1 is a possible D gene (6 bases). The CDR3 spans 14 residues. V dropped 3 bases and J dropped 13 bases, with 16 bases sitting between them. Germline-derived CDR1 and CDR2 are KGHSH and LQKENI.

This chain links TRBV6-6 with TRBJ2-7; D could derive from TRBD1 or TRBD2 (5 bases each). There are 14 residues in the CDR3. Germline V CDR1 and CDR2: MNHNY, SVGAGI (reference sequence). V lost 10 bases and J lost 2, with 18 bases in between. The CDR3 protein is CATAPGTPTYEQYF. Here the CDR3 DNA reads TGTGCCACCGCCCCCGGGACCCCGACCTACGAGCAGTACTTC.

The rearrangement links TRBV18 to TRBJ2-5; the D is unclear. The CDR3 contains 15 residues. Per the germline V gene, CDR1 is KGHSH and CDR2 is LQKENI. Trimming left V 5 bases short and J 2 bases short, with 15 bases between. CDR3 loop: CASSSLALEQETQYF. The CDR3 bases are TGTGCCAGCTCATCGCTGGCGTTGGAGCAAGAGACCCAGTACTTC.

This chain joins TRBV11-1 and TRBJ2-7; possible D gene TRBD2, 6 bases. This CDR3 has 15 amino acids. Germline V lookup: CDR1 SGHAT, CDR2 FQDESV (reference sequence). Trimming left V 4 bases short and J 0 bases short, with 13 bases between. Here the CDR3 DNA reads TGTGCCAGCAGCTCCAGGAGGGCGAACTCCTACGAGCAGTACTTC. Protein: CASSSRRANSYEQYF.

There are a few counts of this clone. V usage is TRBV2 and J usage is TRBJ1-1; no firm D call. V was clipped by 5 bases and J by 1 base, with 8 bases between them. The CDR3 has 13 residues. CDR1 is SNHLY and CDR2 is FYNNEI in the germline V gene. This CDR3 is CASSLEGNTEAFF. The DNA of the CDR3 is TGTGCCAGCAGTTTGGAGGGGAACACTGAAGCTTTCTTT. Full variable domain (outside the CDR3, taken from reference TRBV2 and TRBJ1-1): EPEVTQTPSHQVTQMGQEVILRCVPISNHLYFYWYRQILGQKVEFLVSFYNNEISEKSEIFDDQFSVERPDGSNFTLKIRSTKLEDSAMYFCASSLEGNTEAFFGQGTRLTVV.

The genes are TRBV10-3 and TRBJ1-2, with D possibly TRBD1 on 5 matching bases. The CDR3 spans 14 residues. Per germline, CDR1 ENHRY and CDR2 SYGVKD. V lost 0 bases, J lost 4 bases, and 9 bases lay in between. CDR3 protein: CAISESGGPYGYTF. CDR3 sequence (DNA): TGTGCCATCAGTGAGTCTGGGGGACCCTATGGCTACACCTTC.

The V call is TRBV4-3, the J call TRBJ2-1, with 11 bases fitting TRBD2. CDR3 length: 17 residues. Germline CDR1 is LGHNA and CDR2 is YSLEER. V dropped 3 bases and J dropped 12; count of bases not matched to a gene: 16. In nucleotides, the CDR3 is TGCGCCAGCAGCCACCCGGCGGGGGGGACTAGCGGAGGGCGGCAGTTCTTC. Its protein product is CASSHPAGGTSGGRQFF.

V is TRBV7-2 and J is TRBJ2-5; D is perhaps TRBD1 or TRBD2 (7 bases each). V lost 7 bases, J lost 4 bases, and 16 bases lay in between. There are 14 residues in the CDR3. Germline values: CDR1 SGHTA, CDR2 FQGNSA. CDR3 sequence (DNA): TGTGCCAGCACCTCAGGGGGGGTGAGAGAGACCCAGTACTTC. Translated, it gives CASTSGGVRETQYF. Drawing the rest from reference TRBV7-2 and TRBJ2-5, the complete variable domain is GAGVSQSPSNKVTEKGKDVELRCDPISGHTALYWYRQSLGQGLEFLIYFQGNSAPDKSGLPSDRFSAERTGGSVSTLTIQRTQQEDSAVYLCASTSGGVRETQYFGPGTRLLVL.

The V and J genes are TRBV15 and TRBJ2-5; D gene uncertain. Per germline, CDR1 LNHNV and CDR2 YYDKDF (reference sequence). The CDR3 has 13 residues. The V gene lost 3 bases and the J gene lost 1 base, with 6 bases spanning the gap. Here the CDR3 reads CATSRGSQETQYF. The CDR3 nucleotides read TGTGCCACCAGCAGGGGCAGCCAAGAGACCCAGTACTTC.

V gene TRBV29-1 combines with J gene TRBJ1-3; D is ambiguous. V was clipped by 7 bases and J by 0 bases, with 7 bases between them. Germline V gives CDR1 SQVTM, CDR2 ANQGSEA. This CDR3 has 12 amino acids. CDR3 DNA: TGCAGCGCCGGTATCTCTGGAAACACCATATATTTT. Its translation: CSAGISGNTIYF.

Only one count was recorded for this clone. V gene TRBV30 combines with J gene TRBJ2-7; D call uncertain. Germline CDR1 is GTSNPN and CDR2 is SVGIG (reference sequence). Trimming took off 1 base at V and 5 bases at J, with 12 bases between the two ends. The CDR3 totals 13 residues. The CDR3 DNA reads as TGTGCCTGGAGTGCCACCGGGCAAAACGAGCAGTACTTC. Translated, it gives CAWSATGQNEQYF.

The CDR3 coding sequence is TGTGCCAGCAGAGCAGACGGAATCTCTGGAAACACCATATATTTT. Amino acids: CASRADGISGNTIYF. This rearrangement joins TRBV11-2 to TRBJ1-3; D is unclear. Germline lookup yields CDR1 SGHAT and CDR2 FQNNGV. This CDR3 spans 15 amino acids. Trimming took off 6 bases at V and 0 bases at J, with 12 bases between the two ends. Full variable domain (outside the CDR3, taken from reference TRBV11-2 and TRBJ1-3): EAGVAQSPRYKIIEKRQSVAFWCNPISGHATLYWYQQILGQGPKLLIQFQNNGVVDDSQLPKDRFSAERLKGVDSTLKIQPAKLEDSAVYLCASRADGISGNTIYFGEGSWLTVV.

The chain employs TRBV9 and TRBJ2-5; TRBD2 agrees at 8 bases. V lost 4 bases to trimming and J lost 5 bases; unmatched junction nucleotides: 16. CDR1 and CDR2 from the germline V gene are SGDLS and YYNGEE. This CDR3 region has 17 residues. CDR3 in amino acids: CASSPGGAGDTGETQYF. CDR3 DNA sequence: TGTGCCAGCAGCCCTGGCGGAGCGGGAGACACCGGGGAGACCCAGTACTTC.

The rearrangement links TRBV7-9 to TRBJ1-4; 11 nucleotides agree with TRBD1. V gave up 5 bases and J gave up 4 bases; unmatched junction bases: 12. The CDR3 runs to 18 residues. Germline CDR1 reads SEHNR; CDR2 reads FQNEAQ (reference sequence). As DNA, the CDR3 is TGTGCCAGCAGCCCTCCCCCGGGACAGGGGGGGGGTAATGAAAAACTGTTTTTT. Its protein product is CASSPPPGQGGGNEKLFF. Full variable domain (outside the CDR3, taken from reference TRBV7-9 and TRBJ1-4): DTGVSQNPRHKITKRGQNVTFRCDPISEHNRLYWYRQTLGQGPEFLTYFQNEAQLEKSRLLSDRFSAERPKGSFSTLEIQRTEQGDSAMYLCASSPPPGQGGGNEKLFFGSGTQLSVL.

The rearrangement links TRBV28 to TRBJ2-5, with TRBD2 matching 9 bases. The CDR3 is 18 amino acids. The ends lost 6 bases at V and 2 bases at J; junction bases unmatched: 16. In germline, CDR1 is MDHEN, CDR2 SYDVKM. CDR3 in amino acids: CASSPVGLGGRGQETQYF. CDR3 nucleotides: TGTGCCAGCAGCCCCGTTGGGCTCGGCGGGAGGGGGCAAGAGACCCAGTACTTC.

This clone was seen ten or more times. The J gene is TRBJ1-1, the V gene TRBV18; D unclear. Trimming pared 2 bases from V and 7 bases from J, leaving 8 bases between. Germline V gene lookup returns CDR1 KGHSH and CDR2 LQKENI. The CDR3 is 12 amino acids. Here the CDR3 DNA reads TGTGCCAGCTCACCAGGACGGAATGAAGCTTTCTTT. Amino acids: CASSPGRNEAFF.

This clone was seen more than once but under ten times. The chain links TRBV4-3 to TRBJ2-7, with 10 bases identical to TRBD1. J gave up 7 bases and V 1 base, and 10 bases lay outside the gene matches. The V gene's germline CDR1 is LGHNA and CDR2 YSLEER. The CDR3 covers 16 residues. DNA for the CDR3: TGCGCCAGCAGCCAAGGGGCCGGGACAGGGGACAGGGAGCAGTACTTC. Amino acid sequence: CASSQGAGTGDREQYF.

The chain combines TRBV7-9 with TRBJ1-1, with D possibly matching TRBD1 (5 bases). V shed 7 bases and J shed 7 bases, with 16 bases lying between them. Germline V gene sequence: CDR1 SEHNR, CDR2 FQNEAQ (reference sequence). This CDR3 is built from 13 residues. This CDR3 is CASIMGQGDEAFF. The CDR3, as DNA: TGTGCCAGCATCATGGGGCAGGGAGATGAAGCTTTCTTT. The whole variable domain, remainder taken from reference TRBV7-9 and TRBJ1-1, is DTGVSQNPRHKITKRGQNVTFRCDPISEHNRLYWYRQTLGQGPEFLTYFQNEAQLEKSRLLSDRFSAERPKGSFSTLEIQRTEQGDSAMYLCASIMGQGDEAFFGQGTRLTVV.

The chain joins TRBV2 to TRBJ2-7, with 9 bases matching TRBD1. In germline, CDR1 is SNHLY, CDR2 FYNNEI. The V gene end was trimmed by 6 bases and the J gene end by 1 base; junction bases not matched to a gene: 4. The CDR3 loop spans 14 amino acids. The CDR3 DNA follows: TGTGCCAGCAGACCGACAGGGGGGTCCTACGAGCAGTACTTC. Its protein product is CASRPTGGSYEQYF.

This chain uses TRBV29-1 with TRBJ2-1; 8 bases are shared with TRBD2. The germline V gene encodes CDR1 SQVTM and CDR2 ANQGSEA. V lost 6 bases to trimming and J lost 10 bases; unmatched junction nucleotides: 11. The CDR3 spans 13 residues. The DNA for the CDR3 is TGCAGCGTGAGCGGGGGCCACGGATGGGAGCAGTTCTTC. It yields the protein CSVSGGHGWEQFF.